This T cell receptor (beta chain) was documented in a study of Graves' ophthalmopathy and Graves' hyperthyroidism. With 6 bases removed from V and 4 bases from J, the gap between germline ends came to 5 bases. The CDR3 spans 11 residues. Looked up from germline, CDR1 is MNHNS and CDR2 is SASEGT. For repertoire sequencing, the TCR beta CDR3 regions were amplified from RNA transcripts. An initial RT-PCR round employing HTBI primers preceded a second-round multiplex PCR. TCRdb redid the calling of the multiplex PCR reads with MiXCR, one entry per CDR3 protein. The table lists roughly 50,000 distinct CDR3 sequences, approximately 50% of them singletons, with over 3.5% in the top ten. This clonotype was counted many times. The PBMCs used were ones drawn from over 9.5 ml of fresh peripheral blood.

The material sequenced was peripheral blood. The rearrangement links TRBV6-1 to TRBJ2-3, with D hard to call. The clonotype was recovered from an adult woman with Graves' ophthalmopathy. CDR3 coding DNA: TGTGCCAGCAGCCCTCCAGATACGCAGTATTTT. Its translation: CASSPPDTQYF.